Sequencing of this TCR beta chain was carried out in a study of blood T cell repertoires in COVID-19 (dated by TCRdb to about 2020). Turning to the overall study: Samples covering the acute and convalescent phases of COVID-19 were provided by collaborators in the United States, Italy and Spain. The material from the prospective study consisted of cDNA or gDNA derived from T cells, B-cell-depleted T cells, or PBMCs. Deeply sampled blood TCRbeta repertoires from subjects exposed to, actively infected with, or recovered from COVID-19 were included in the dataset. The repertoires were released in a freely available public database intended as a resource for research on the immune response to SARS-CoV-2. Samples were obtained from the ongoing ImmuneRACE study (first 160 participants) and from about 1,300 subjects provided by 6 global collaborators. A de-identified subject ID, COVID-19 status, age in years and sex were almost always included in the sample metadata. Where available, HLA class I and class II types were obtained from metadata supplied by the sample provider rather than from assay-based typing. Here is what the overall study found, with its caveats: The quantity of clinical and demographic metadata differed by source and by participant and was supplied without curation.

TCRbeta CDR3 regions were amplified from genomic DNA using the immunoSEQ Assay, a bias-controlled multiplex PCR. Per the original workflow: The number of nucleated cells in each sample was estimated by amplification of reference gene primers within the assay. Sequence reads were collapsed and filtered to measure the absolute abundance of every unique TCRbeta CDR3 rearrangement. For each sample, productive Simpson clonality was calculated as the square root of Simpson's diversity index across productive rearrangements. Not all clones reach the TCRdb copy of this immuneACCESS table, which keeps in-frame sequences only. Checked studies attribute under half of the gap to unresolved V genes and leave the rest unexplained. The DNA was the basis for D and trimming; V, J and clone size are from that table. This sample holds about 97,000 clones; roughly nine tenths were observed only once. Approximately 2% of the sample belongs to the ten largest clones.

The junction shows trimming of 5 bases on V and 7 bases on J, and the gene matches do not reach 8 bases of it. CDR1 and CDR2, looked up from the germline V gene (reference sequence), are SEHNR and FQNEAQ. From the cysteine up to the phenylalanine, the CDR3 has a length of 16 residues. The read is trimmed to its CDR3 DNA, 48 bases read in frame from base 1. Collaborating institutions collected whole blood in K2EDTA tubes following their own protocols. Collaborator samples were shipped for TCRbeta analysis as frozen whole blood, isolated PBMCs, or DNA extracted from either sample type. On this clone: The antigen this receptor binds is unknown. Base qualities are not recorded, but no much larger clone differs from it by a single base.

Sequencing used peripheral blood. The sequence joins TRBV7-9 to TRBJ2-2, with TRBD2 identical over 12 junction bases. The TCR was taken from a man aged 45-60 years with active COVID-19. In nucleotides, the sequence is TGTGCCAGCAGCCTAAATGGACTAGCGGGACTCGGGGAGCTGTTTTTT. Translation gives CASSLNGLAGLGELFF.